What follows is one T cell receptor beta chain and its context. This specimen belongs to a study of PD-L1 blockade in urothelial cancer. Study-level information: Between 0 and 3 chemotherapy regimens preceded treatment for each patient.

Time point given: peripheral blood 6 weeks after treatment start. The table came from immunoSEQ multiplex PCR; TCRdb's copy has only in-frame clones and leaves some out. The repertoire consists of roughly 110,000 clones, with 85% to 95% occurring once and the leading ten covering 3% to 4%. J was trimmed by 5 bases and V by 2 bases; bases with no gene match: 3. CDR3 length: 14 residues. The V gene's germline CDR1 is SGHTA and CDR2 FQGTGA. The input for sequencing was PBMCs, taken around atezolizumab (anti-PD-L1) treatment. This TCR derives from a man in his fifties or sixties with urothelial cancer. The genes are TRBV7-3 and TRBJ2-5; 9 nucleotides agree with TRBD2. CDR3 DNA: TGTGCCAGCAGCTTAGGGGCGGGAGGGGAGACCCAGTACTTC. Its protein is CASSLGAGGETQYF.